This T cell receptor beta chain was documented in a study of blood T cell repertoires in COVID-19. Background on the study: Acute and convalescent COVID-19 specimens originated in the United States, Italy and Spain. T cells, B-cell-depleted T cells, or PBMCs supplied cDNA or gDNA.

Original processing notes: Using reference gene primer amplification, nucleated cell counts were estimated. Assay: immunoSEQ multiplex PCR; the TCRdb copy retains only in-frame clones and omits some. D and trimming come from the DNA, and the V and J calls and clone size come from that table. The data show about 40,000 clones, around 85% seen once. Per the germline V gene, CDR1 is SGHNT and CDR2 is YYREEE (reference sequence). CDR3 length equals 12 residues. Losses at the gene ends were 9 bases for V and 3 bases for J; bases not matched to a gene: 3. The source material was peripheral blood. The sequence derives from a man aged 50 to 59 with active COVID-19. The chain uses TRBV5-4 and TRBJ1-2; 9 bases are a match to TRBD1. The CDR3 sequence: CAMGQGYYGYTF. In DNA, the CDR3 is TGTGCCATGGGACAGGGCTACTATGGCTACACCTTC.